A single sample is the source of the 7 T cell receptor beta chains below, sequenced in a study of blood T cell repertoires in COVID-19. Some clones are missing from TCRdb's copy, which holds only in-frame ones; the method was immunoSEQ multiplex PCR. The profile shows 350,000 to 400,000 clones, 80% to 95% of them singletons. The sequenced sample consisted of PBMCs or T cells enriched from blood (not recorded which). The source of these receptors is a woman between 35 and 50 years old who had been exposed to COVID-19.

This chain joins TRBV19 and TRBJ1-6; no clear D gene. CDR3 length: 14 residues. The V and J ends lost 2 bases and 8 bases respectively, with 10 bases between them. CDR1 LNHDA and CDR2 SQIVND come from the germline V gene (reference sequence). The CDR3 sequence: CASSIKGADSPLHF. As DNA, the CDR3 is TGTGCCAGTAGTATAAAGGGAGCGGATTCACCCCTCCACTTT.

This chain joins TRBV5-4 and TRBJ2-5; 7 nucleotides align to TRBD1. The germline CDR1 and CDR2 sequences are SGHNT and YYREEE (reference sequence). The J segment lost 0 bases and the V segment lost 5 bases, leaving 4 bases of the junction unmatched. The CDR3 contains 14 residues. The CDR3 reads CASRAGTDQETQYF. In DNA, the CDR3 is TGTGCCAGCAGGGCCGGGACAGACCAAGAGACCCAGTACTTC.

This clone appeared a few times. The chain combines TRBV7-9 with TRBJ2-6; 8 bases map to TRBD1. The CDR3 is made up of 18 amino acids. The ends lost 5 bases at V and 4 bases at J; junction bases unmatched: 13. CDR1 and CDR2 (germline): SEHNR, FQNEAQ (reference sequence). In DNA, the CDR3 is TGTGCCAGCAGCCCCCATCAGGGGGCCCAGGCCGGGGCCAACGTCCTGACTTTC. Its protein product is CASSPHQGAQAGANVLTF.

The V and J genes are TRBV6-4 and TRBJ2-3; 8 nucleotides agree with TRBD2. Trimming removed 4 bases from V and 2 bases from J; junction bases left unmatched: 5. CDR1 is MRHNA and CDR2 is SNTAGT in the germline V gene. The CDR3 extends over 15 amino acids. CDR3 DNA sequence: TGTGCCAGCAGTGGTACTAGCGGAGCCACAGATACGCAGTATTTT. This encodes CASSGTSGATDTQYF.

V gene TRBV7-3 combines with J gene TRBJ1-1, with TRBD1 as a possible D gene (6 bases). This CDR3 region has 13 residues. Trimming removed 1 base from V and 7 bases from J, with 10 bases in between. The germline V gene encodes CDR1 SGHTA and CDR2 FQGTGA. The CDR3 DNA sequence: TGTGCCAGCAGCTTAAGGGGAGGGGGTGAAGCTTTCTTT. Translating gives CASSLRGGGEAFF.

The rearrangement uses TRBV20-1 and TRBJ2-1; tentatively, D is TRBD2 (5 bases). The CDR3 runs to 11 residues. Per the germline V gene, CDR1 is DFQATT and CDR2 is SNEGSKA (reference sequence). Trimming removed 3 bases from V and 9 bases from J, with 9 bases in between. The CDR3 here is CSASPAGEQFF. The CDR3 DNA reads TGCAGTGCTAGTCCTGCGGGTGAGCAGTTCTTC.

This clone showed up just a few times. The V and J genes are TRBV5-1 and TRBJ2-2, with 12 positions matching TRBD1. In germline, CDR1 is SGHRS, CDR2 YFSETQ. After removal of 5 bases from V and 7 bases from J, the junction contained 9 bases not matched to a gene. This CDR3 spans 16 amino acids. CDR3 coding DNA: TGCGCCAGCAGTCGCACCGGGACAGGGGGCCTCGGGGAGCTGTTTTTT. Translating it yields CASSRTGTGGLGELFF.